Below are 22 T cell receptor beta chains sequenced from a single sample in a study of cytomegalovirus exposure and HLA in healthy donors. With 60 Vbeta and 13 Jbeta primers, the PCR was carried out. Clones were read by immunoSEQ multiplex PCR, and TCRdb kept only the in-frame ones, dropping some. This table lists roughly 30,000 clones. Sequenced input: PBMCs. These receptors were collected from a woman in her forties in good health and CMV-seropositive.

This CDR3 is CASSLSTGNLASTEAFF. The CDR3 region has the DNA TGTGCCAGCAGCTTGTCCACAGGGAATCTGGCGAGCACTGAAGCTTTCTTT. The gene calls are TRBV25-1 and TRBJ1-1; perhaps TRBD1 as D (6 bases). V shed 6 bases and J shed 4 bases, with 24 bases lying between them. The V gene's germline CDR1 is MGHDK and CDR2 SYGVNS. The CDR3 totals 17 residues.

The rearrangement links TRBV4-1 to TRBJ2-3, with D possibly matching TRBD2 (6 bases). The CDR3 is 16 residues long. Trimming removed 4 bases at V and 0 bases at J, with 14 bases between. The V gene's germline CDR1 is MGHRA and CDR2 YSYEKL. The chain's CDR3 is CASSLQGLGSTDTQYF. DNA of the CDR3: TGCGCCAGCAGCCTGCAGGGACTGGGGAGCACAGATACGCAGTATTTT.

CDR3 in amino acids: CATSRDSSGGKTGELFF. DNA of the CDR3: TGTGCCACCAGCAGAGATTCTTCGGGCGGGAAAACCGGGGAGCTGTTTTTT. The rearrangement joins TRBV15 to TRBJ2-2, with D possibly matching TRBD2 (6 bases). The V and J ends lost 0 bases and 5 bases respectively, with 16 bases between them. This CDR3 is 17 amino acids long. Looked up from germline, CDR1 is LNHNV and CDR2 is YYDKDF (reference sequence).

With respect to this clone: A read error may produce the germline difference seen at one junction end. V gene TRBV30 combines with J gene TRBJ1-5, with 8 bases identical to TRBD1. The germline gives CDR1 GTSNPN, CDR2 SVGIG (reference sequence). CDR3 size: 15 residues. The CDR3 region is CAGSVQQGDNQPQHF. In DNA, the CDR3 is TGTGCCGGGAGTGTACAACAGGGGGACAATCAGCCCCAGCATTTT.

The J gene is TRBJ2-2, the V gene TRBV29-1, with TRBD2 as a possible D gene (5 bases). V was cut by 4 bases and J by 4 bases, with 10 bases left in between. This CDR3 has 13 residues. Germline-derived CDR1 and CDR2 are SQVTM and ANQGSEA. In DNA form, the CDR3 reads TGCAGCGTTGCTAGCCTGGCCACCGGGGAGCTGTTTTTT. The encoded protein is CSVASLATGELFF.

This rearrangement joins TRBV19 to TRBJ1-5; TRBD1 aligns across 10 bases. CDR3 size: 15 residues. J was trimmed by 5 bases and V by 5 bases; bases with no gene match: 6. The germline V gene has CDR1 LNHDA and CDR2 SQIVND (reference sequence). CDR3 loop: CASSAGTGVDQPQHF. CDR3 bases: TGTGCCAGTAGTGCCGGGACAGGGGTTGATCAGCCCCAGCATTTT.

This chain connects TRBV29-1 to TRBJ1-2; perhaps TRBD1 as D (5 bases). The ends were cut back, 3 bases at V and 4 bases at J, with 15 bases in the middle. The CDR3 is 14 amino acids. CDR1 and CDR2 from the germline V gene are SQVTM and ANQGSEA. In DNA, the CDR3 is TGCAGCGTTGAGGTAGGGGTAGGTGGCTATGGCTACACCTTC. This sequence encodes CSVEVGVGGYGYTF.

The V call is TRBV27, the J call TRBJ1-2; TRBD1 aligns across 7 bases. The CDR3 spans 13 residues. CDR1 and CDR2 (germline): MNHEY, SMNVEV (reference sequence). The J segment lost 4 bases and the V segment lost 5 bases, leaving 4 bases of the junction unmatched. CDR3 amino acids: CASSGGGGYGYTF. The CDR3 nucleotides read TGTGCCAGCAGTGGAGGGGGCGGCTATGGCTACACCTTC.

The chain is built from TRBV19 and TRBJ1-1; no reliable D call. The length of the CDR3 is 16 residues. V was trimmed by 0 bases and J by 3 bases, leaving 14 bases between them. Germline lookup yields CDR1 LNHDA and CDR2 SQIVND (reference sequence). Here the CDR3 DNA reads TGTGCCAGTAGTATAGACGCGAGGCGGCCAGACACTGAAGCTTTCTTT. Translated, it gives CASSIDARRPDTEAFF.

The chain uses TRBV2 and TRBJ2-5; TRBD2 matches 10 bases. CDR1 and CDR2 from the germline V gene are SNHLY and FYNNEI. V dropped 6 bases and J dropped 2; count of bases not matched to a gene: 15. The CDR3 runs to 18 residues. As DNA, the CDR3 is TGTGCCAGCAGGGACTTGTGGCTAGCGGGAGAAGGGCAAGAGACCCAGTACTTC. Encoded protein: CASRDLWLAGEGQETQYF.

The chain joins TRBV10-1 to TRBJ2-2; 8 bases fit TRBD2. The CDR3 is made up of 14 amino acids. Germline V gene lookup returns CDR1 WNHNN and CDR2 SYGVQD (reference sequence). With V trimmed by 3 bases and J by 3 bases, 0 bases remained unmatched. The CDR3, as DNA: TGCGCCAGCAGTGACGGGGGGGACACCGGGGAGCTGTTTTTT. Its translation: CASSDGGDTGELFF.

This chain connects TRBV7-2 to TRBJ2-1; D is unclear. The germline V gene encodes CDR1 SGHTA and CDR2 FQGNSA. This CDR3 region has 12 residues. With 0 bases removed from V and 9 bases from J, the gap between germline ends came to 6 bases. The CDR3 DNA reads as TGTGCCAGCAGCTTAGCGAGAGGTGAGCAGTTCTTC. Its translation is CASSLARGEQFF.

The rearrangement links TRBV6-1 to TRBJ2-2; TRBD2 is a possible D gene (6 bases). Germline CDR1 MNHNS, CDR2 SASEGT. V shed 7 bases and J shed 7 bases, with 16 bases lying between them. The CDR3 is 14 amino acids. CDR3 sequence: CASKGLAGGGELFF. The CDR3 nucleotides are TGTGCCAGCAAGGGACTGGCCGGGGGCGGGGAGCTGTTTTTT.

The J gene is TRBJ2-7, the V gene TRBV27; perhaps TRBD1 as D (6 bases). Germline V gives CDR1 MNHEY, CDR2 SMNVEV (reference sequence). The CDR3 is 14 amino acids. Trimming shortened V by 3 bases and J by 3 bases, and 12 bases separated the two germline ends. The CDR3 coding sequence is TGTGCCAGCAGTTTGACAGGTCGAGACTACGAGCAGTACTTC. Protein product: CASSLTGRDYEQYF.

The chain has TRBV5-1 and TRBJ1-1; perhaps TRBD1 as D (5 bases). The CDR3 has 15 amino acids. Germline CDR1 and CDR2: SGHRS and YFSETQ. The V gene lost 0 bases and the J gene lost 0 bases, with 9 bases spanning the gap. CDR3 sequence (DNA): TGCGCCAGCAGCTTGGGGGGCGGCATGAACACTGAAGCTTTCTTT. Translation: CASSLGGGMNTEAFF. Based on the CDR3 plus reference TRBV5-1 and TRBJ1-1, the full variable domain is KAGVTQTPRYLIKTRGQQVTLSCSPISGHRSVSWYQQTPGQGLQFLFEYFSETQRNKGNFPGRFSGRQFSNSRSEMNVSTLELGDSALYLCASSLGGGMNTEAFFGQGTRLTVV.

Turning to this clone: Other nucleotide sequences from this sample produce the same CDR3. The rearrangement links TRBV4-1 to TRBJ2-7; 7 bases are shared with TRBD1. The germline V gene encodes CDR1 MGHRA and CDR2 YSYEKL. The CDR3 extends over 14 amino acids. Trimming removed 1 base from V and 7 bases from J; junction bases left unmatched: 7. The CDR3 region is CASSQAPGQLEQYF. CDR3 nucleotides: TGCGCCAGCAGCCAAGCCCCGGGACAGCTAGAGCAGTACTTC.

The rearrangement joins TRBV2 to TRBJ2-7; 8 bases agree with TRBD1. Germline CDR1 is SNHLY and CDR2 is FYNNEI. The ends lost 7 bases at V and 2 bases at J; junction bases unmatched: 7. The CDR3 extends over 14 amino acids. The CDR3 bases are TGTGCCAGCATCCGGGACAGGTCCACCTACGAGCAGTACTTC. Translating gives CASIRDRSTYEQYF.

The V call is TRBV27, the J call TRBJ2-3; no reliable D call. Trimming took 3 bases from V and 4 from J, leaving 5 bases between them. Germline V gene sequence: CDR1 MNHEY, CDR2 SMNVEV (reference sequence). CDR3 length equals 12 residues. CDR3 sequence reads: CASSFNADTQYF. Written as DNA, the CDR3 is TGTGCCAGCAGTTTTAATGCAGATACGCAGTATTTT.

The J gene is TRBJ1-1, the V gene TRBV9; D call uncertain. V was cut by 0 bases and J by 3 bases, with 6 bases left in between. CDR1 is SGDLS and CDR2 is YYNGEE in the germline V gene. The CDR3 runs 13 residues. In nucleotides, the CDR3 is TGTGCCAGCAGCGTAGTAGTGGACACTGAAGCTTTCTTT. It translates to CASSVVVDTEAFF. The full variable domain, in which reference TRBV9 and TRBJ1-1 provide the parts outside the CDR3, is DSGVTQTPKHLITATGQRVTLRCSPRSGDLSVYWYQQSLDQGLQFLIQYYNGEERAKGNILERFSAQQFPDLHSELNLSSLELGDSALYFCASSVVVDTEAFFGQGTRLTVV.

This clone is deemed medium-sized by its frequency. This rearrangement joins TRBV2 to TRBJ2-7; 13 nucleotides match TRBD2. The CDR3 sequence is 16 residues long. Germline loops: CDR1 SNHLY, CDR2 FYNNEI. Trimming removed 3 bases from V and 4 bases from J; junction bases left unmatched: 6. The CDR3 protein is CASSDELAGGPYEQYF. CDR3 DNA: TGTGCCAGCAGTGATGAACTAGCGGGAGGGCCTTACGAGCAGTACTTC.

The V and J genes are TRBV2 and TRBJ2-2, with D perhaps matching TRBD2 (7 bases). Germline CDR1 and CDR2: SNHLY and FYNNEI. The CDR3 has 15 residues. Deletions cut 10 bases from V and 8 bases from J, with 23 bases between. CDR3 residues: CATRAGDGLVGELFF. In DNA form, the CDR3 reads TGTGCCACAAGGGCAGGGGACGGACTAGTAGGGGAGCTGTTTTTT.

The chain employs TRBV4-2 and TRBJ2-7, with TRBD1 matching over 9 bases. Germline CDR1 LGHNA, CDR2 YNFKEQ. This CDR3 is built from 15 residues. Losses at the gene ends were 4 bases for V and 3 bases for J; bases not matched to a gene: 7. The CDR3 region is CASSPVGTGNYEQYF. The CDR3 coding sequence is TGTGCCAGCAGCCCCGTGGGGACAGGGAACTACGAGCAGTACTTC.